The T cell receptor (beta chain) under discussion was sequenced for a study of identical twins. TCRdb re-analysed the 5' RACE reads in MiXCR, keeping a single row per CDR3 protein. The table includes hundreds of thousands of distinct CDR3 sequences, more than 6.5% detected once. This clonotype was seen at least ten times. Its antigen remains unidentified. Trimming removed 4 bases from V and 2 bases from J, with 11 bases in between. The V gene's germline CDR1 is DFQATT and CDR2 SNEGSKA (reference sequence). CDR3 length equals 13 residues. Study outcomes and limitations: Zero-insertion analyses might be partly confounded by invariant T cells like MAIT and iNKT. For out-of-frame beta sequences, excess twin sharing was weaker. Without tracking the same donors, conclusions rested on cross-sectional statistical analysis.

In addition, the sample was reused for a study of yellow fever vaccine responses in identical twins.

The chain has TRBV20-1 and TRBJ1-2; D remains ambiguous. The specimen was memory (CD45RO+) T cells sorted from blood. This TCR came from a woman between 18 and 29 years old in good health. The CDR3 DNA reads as TGCAGTGCTACGACTTTAGGGAACTATGGCTACACCTTC. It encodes CSATTLGNYGYTF.